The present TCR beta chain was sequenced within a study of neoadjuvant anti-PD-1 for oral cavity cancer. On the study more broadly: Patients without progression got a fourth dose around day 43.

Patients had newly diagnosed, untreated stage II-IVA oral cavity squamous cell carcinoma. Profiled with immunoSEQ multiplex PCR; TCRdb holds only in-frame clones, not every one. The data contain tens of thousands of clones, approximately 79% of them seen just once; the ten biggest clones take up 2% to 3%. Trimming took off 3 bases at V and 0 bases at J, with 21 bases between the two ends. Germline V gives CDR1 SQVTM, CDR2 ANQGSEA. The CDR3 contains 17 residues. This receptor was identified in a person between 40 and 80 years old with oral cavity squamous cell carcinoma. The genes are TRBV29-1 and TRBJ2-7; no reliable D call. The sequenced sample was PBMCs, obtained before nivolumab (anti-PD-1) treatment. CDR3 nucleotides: TGCAGCGTTGAGGCAGTATGCCAAAGGTTCCCCTCCTACGAGCAGTACTTC. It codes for CSVEAVCQRFPSYEQYF.